The clone carrying this TCR beta chain was found a few times. What it binds is unknown. Patients aged 18 to 65 had newly diagnosed hyperthyroidism of under 2 months' duration. These data are taken from a study of T cells in Graves' hyperthyroidism and ophthalmopathy. Study-wide results and limits: Ophthalmopathy stood apart from stable hyperthyroidism in a 13 V-J model.

The TCR beta CDR3 regions underwent amplification using RNA transcripts as the source. A set of HTBI primers served as the primers for a first-round RT-PCR of the TCR CDR3. TCRdb ran MiXCR on the multiplex PCR reads and lists one entry per CDR3 protein. The sample has roughly 300,000 distinct CDR3 sequences, 15% to 20% seen once. Germline CDR1 reads DFQATT; CDR2 reads SNEGSKA (reference sequence). V gave up 1 base and J gave up 7 bases, with 14 bases separating them. This CDR3 has 14 amino acids. Sequencing was done on a sample of blood. The sequence came from a woman in her forties or fifties with Graves' hyperthyroidism. The chain joins TRBV20-1 to TRBJ1-5, with D possibly TRBD1 on 5 matching bases. CDR3 DNA: TGCAGTGCTAGAGTTGGGCAGGGAGAACAGCCCCAGCATTTT. This sequence encodes CSARVGQGEQPQHF.